The sequence of this TCR beta chain was determined in a study of monozygotic twins with inflammatory bowel disease. The study, taken as a whole, reports: With inverse Simpson as the measure, TCRbeta diversity was lower in IBD patients than in healthy co-twins.

There are 14 residues in the CDR3. Per the germline V gene, CDR1 is SGHTA and CDR2 is FQGNSA. Notes on this clonotype: The antigen is unknown.

From its re-call of the 5' RACE reads, TCRdb lists each CDR3 protein once, without DNA. This sample contains under 150,000 distinct CDR3 sequences. The sequence was obtained from a human donor with ulcerative colitis or Crohn's disease, or a healthy co-twin of an affected twin (not recorded which). Sequencing used blood. This chain connects TRBV7-2 to TRBJ2-3; checking the TCRdb D call of TRBD1 is not possible without DNA. The CDR3 loop reads CASIPGHRTDTQYF.